The 27 T cell receptor beta chains below come from one sample, sequenced in a study of shared clonotypes between healthy human individuals. CD45RO-negative CD8 cells positively selected for CCR7 made up the naive population, which excluded terminally differentiated effector memory CD45RA+ cells. Generated by immunoSEQ multiplex PCR, the TCRdb table keeps only in-frame clones and is missing some. The table has some 2 million clones, about 95% seen once; the top ten hold more than 0.9%. Sequenced: naive CD8+ T cells sorted from blood. The receptors here all came from a man between 18 and 35 years old in good health.

Concerning this clone itself: Other DNA sequences in this sample translate to the same CDR3. The gene calls are TRBV5-1 and TRBJ2-7; D not resolved. The V gene's germline CDR1 is SGHRS and CDR2 YFSETQ. This CDR3 contains 13 residues. V gave up 2 bases and J gave up 1 base, with 7 bases separating them. The CDR3 region has the DNA TGCGCCAGCAGCTTTACACCTTCCTACGAGCAGTACTTC. This gives the protein CASSFTPSYEQYF.

The gene calls are TRBV5-8 and TRBJ2-5; 8 nucleotides align to TRBD1. The CDR3 length is 14 residues. V lost 0 bases, J lost 5 bases, and 3 bases stayed unmatched. The germline V gene encodes CDR1 SGHTS and CDR2 YDEGEE. For the CDR3, the DNA is TGTGCCAGCAGCTTGGGACAGGGGCCTGAGACCCAGTACTTC. It codes for CASSLGQGPETQYF.

This chain links TRBV28 with TRBJ1-5; D call uncertain. CDR3 length: 15 amino acids. V lost 10 bases, J lost 0 bases, and 16 bases lay in between. Germline lookup yields CDR1 MDHEN and CDR2 SYDVKM. CDR3 sequence reads: CATSLGVDSNQPQHF. The CDR3, as DNA: TGTGCCACTTCCCTCGGGGTCGATAGCAATCAGCCCCAGCATTTT. The full variable domain, rest sourced from reference TRBV28 and TRBJ1-5, is DVKVTQSSRYLVKRTGEKVFLECVQDMDHENMFWYRQDPGLGLRLIYFSYDVKMKEKGDIPEGYSVSREKKERFSLILESASTNQTSMYLCATSLGVDSNQPQHFGDGTRLSIL.

The chain links TRBV5-1 to TRBJ1-2; D is undetermined. V gave up 3 bases and J gave up 4 bases, with 13 bases separating them. Germline CDR1 SGHRS, CDR2 YFSETQ. The CDR3 sequence is 14 residues long. CDR3 nucleotides: TGCGCCAGCAGCTCTACAACCTGGGGCTATGGCTACACCTTC. Amino acids: CASSSTTWGYGYTF.

Here the CDR3 DNA reads TGTGCCAGCAGCTTTGGGAACTCCTACGAGCAGTACTTC. Residues: CASSFGNSYEQYF. The V and J genes are TRBV5-6 and TRBJ2-7; D remains unclear. The CDR3 extends over 13 amino acids. Germline V lookup: CDR1 SGHDT, CDR2 YYEEEE. Between the trimmed V and J ends, which lost 2 bases and 0 bases, there was a span of 6 bases.

Here the CDR3 DNA reads TGTGCCTGGTGGCCTTCGGAGTATGGCTACACCTTC. Encoded protein: CAWWPSEYGYTF. The chain couples TRBV30 to TRBJ1-2; D not certain. V was clipped by 5 bases and J by 5 bases, with 12 bases between them. CDR1 is GTSNPN, CDR2 SVGIG, per germline (reference sequence). This CDR3 contains 12 residues.

This clone was recorded a few times. The rearrangement uses TRBV19 and TRBJ2-7; 7 nucleotides agree with TRBD1. There are 14 residues in the CDR3. V dropped 3 bases and J dropped 2; count of bases not matched to a gene: 4. Germline V lookup: CDR1 LNHDA, CDR2 SQIVND (reference sequence). The CDR3 nucleotides read TGTGCCAGTAGTATTTCGACAGGGACCTACGAGCAGTACTTC. This encodes CASSISTGTYEQYF. Looking up the rest from reference TRBV19 and TRBJ2-7 gives the full variable domain: DGGITQSPKYLFRKEGQNVTLSCEQNLNHDAMYWYRQDPGQGLRLIYYSQIVNDFQKGDIAEGYSVSREKKESFPLTVTSAQKNPTAFYLCASSISTGTYEQYFGPGTRLTVT.

The chain carries TRBV6-4 and TRBJ2-5; D gene unclear. The V end lost 6 bases, the J end lost 4 bases, and 12 bases lay between the germline ends. The CDR3 covers 13 residues. The germline V gene has CDR1 MRHNA and CDR2 SNTAGT. CDR3 region: CASRSLGPETQYF. For the CDR3, the DNA is TGTGCCAGCAGGTCGCTAGGCCCAGAGACCCAGTACTTC.

This clone has more than one count but fewer than ten. The chain links TRBV9 to TRBJ2-1; 8 bases line up with TRBD2. The CDR3 is 16 amino acids. V was pared by 4 bases and J by 3 bases, with 9 bases of the junction left unmatched. Germline-derived CDR1 and CDR2 are SGDLS and YYNGEE. CDR3 loop: CASSRMREENYNEQFF. In DNA form, the CDR3 reads TGTGCCAGCAGCCGAATGCGGGAGGAGAACTACAATGAGCAGTTCTTC. Together with reference TRBV9 and TRBJ2-1, the CDR3 gives the full variable domain: DSGVTQTPKHLITATGQRVTLRCSPRSGDLSVYWYQQSLDQGLQFLIQYYNGEERAKGNILERFSAQQFPDLHSELNLSSLELGDSALYFCASSRMREENYNEQFFGPGTRLTVL.

The chain recombines TRBV6-1 with TRBJ2-1, with D possibly being TRBD1 (6 bases). CDR3 size: 16 residues. The germline gives CDR1 MNHNS, CDR2 SASEGT. The V gene lost 1 base and the J gene lost 2 bases, with 12 bases spanning the gap. The CDR3 DNA is TGTGCCAGCAGTGAAGATGGCAGGGGAGCCTACAATGAGCAGTTCTTC. Translated: CASSEDGRGAYNEQFF.

The chain couples TRBV7-9 to TRBJ1-2; weak D call: TRBD1 (5 bases). CDR3 length: 15 residues. V was clipped by 5 bases and J by 4 bases, with 17 bases between them. Germline CDR1 is SEHNR and CDR2 is FQNEAQ (reference sequence). CDR3 amino acids: CASSPAHGAAYGYTF. CDR3 in DNA: TGTGCCAGCAGCCCCGCGCATGGGGCAGCCTATGGCTACACCTTC.

The CDR3 is CASSDDREQNTGELFF. The CDR3 region has the DNA TGTGCCAGCAGCGATGACAGGGAACAGAACACCGGGGAGCTGTTTTTT. The V and J genes are TRBV13 and TRBJ2-2, with 7 positions matching TRBD1. In germline, CDR1 is PRHDT, CDR2 FYEKMQ (reference sequence). CDR3 size: 16 residues. Trimming removed 5 bases from V and 1 base from J; junction bases left unmatched: 7.

The CDR3 loop reads CASSPALAGAIIGELFF. CDR3 sequence (DNA): TGTGCCAGCAGCCCAGCTCTAGCGGGAGCGATAATTGGGGAGCTGTTTTTT. V usage is TRBV7-6 and J usage is TRBJ2-2; the match to TRBD2 covers 10 bases. Looked up from germline, CDR1 is SGHVS and CDR2 is FNYEAQ. This CDR3 is 17 amino acids long. Trimming at V came to 5 bases and at J to 8 bases, leaving 14 bases not matched to a gene.

The chain employs TRBV10-3 and TRBJ2-1; D is ambiguous. Germline CDR1 is ENHRY and CDR2 is SYGVKD. V dropped 8 bases and J dropped 8 bases, with 19 bases sitting between them. This CDR3 has 14 amino acids. The CDR3 protein is CAIRGTPEVDEQFF. The CDR3 nucleotides read TGTGCCATCCGCGGTACGCCCGAAGTGGATGAGCAGTTCTTC.

The rearrangement joins TRBV6-1 to TRBJ2-7; 8 bases agree with TRBD1. Trimming removed 11 bases from V and 0 bases from J; junction bases left unmatched: 12. Germline CDR1 reads MNHNS; CDR2 reads SASEGT. The CDR3 extends over 15 amino acids. DNA for the CDR3: TGTGCCGCTGGCAGGTGGACAGGGAACTCCTACGAGCAGTACTTC. Translation gives CAAGRWTGNSYEQYF.

This rearrangement joins TRBV10-1 to TRBJ2-2, with TRBD2 matching 7 bases. The CDR3 has 17 amino acids. Trimming took 0 bases from V and 3 from J; bases not matched to a gene: 7. Germline V gene data show CDR1 as WNHNN and CDR2 as SYGVQD (reference sequence). DNA for the CDR3: TGCGCCAGCAGTGAGTCGGGTACAGCGGGATACACCGGGGAGCTGTTTTTT. Its translation: CASSESGTAGYTGELFF.

This chain joins TRBV13 and TRBJ2-1; 11 nucleotides align to TRBD2. After removal of 5 bases from V and 3 bases from J, the junction contained 9 bases not matched to a gene. Per germline, CDR1 PRHDT and CDR2 FYEKMQ (reference sequence). This CDR3 has 17 amino acids. CDR3 protein: CASSPNLAGGFYNEQFF. The CDR3 DNA reads as TGTGCCAGCAGCCCCAATTTAGCGGGAGGGTTCTACAATGAGCAGTTCTTC.

This chain uses TRBV4-3 with TRBJ2-7; D is perhaps TRBD2 (6 bases). V lost 0 bases, J lost 0 bases, and 12 bases lay in between. Germline V gene data show CDR1 as LGHNA and CDR2 as YSLEER. The CDR3 has 16 amino acids. The DNA for the CDR3 is TGCGCCAGCAGCCAAGAACCTAGCGAGAGCTCCTACGAGCAGTACTTC. Its translation: CASSQEPSESSYEQYF.

J is TRBJ2-7 and V is TRBV27; no definite D call. The V gene's germline CDR1 is MNHEY and CDR2 SMNVEV (reference sequence). CDR3 length: 13 residues. Trimming took 5 bases from V and 0 from J, leaving 8 bases between them. CDR3 DNA sequence: TGTGCCAGCAGTCCCCTCGTCTCCTACGAGCAGTACTTC. It translates to CASSPLVSYEQYF.

The rearrangement links TRBV7-2 to TRBJ2-1; tentative D call: TRBD2 (5 bases). Trimming removed 2 bases from V and 5 bases from J, with 13 bases in between. The CDR3 length is 15 residues. The germline V gene has CDR1 SGHTA and CDR2 FQGNSA. As DNA, the CDR3 is TGTGCCAGCAGCTTATTCCAGGACTGGGACAATGAGCAGTTCTTC. It is translated as CASSLFQDWDNEQFF.

Regarding this clone: The same CDR3 can be traced to other DNA sequences in this sample. The chain has TRBV5-6 and TRBJ2-1; 8 bases line up with TRBD1. Germline CDR1 and CDR2: SGHDT and YYEEEE. With 4 bases clipped from V and 0 bases from J, the junction kept 0 bases outside the gene matches. This CDR3 is built from 14 residues. CDR3 loop: CASSGQGSYNEQFF. CDR3 bases: TGTGCCAGCAGCGGACAGGGCTCCTACAATGAGCAGTTCTTC.

The CDR3 reads CASSLGLAGGRPTDSGELFF. The CDR3, as DNA: TGTGCCAGCAGCTTAGGACTAGCGGGGGGCCGACCCACTGATTCCGGGGAGCTGTTTTTT. The rearrangement joins TRBV7-8 to TRBJ2-2, with TRBD2 matching over 13 bases. CDR3 length equals 20 residues. Germline loops: CDR1 SGHVS, CDR2 FQNEAQ. V shed 1 base, J shed 6 bases, and the junction held 14 bases outside the gene matches. Full variable domain (rest looked up from reference TRBV7-8 and TRBJ2-2): GAGVSQSPRYKVAKRGQDVALRCDPISGHVSLFWYQQALGQGPEFLTYFQNEAQLDKSGLPSDRFFAERPEGSVSTLKIQRTQQEDSAVYLCASSLGLAGGRPTDSGELFFGEGSRLTVL.

The chain joins TRBV19 to TRBJ1-5, with a weak D call TRBD1 (6 bases). Deletions cut 6 bases from V and 1 base from J, with 13 bases between. The CDR3 runs to 15 residues. Germline CDR1 and CDR2: LNHDA and SQIVND (reference sequence). This CDR3 reads CASSSPGGSNQPQHF. For the CDR3, the DNA is TGTGCCAGTAGCTCCCCCGGGGGCAGCAATCAGCCCCAGCATTTT. The full variable domain, rest sourced from reference TRBV19 and TRBJ1-5, is DGGITQSPKYLFRKEGQNVTLSCEQNLNHDAMYWYRQDPGQGLRLIYYSQIVNDFQKGDIAEGYSVSREKKESFPLTVTSAQKNPTAFYLCASSSPGGSNQPQHFGDGTRLSIL.

This chain links TRBV7-9 with TRBJ2-7; no clear D. CDR1 and CDR2 (germline): SEHNR, FQNEAQ (reference sequence). The germline V and J ends were trimmed by 2 bases and 5 bases, with 7 bases remaining between them. The CDR3 runs to 12 residues. This chain's CDR3 is CASSLLPDEQYF. CDR3 bases: TGTGCCAGCAGCTTACTCCCAGACGAGCAGTACTTC.

The CDR3 bases are TGTGCCAGCAGCTTAGGCTCCCCGAGCTCCTACAATGAGCAGTTCTTC. This encodes CASSLGSPSSYNEQFF. The V call is TRBV13, the J call TRBJ2-1; D call uncertain. The length of the CDR3 is 16 residues. Trimming took 0 bases from V and 0 from J, leaving 9 bases between them. The V gene's germline CDR1 is PRHDT and CDR2 FYEKMQ (reference sequence).

V gene TRBV13 combines with J gene TRBJ1-2; D is undetermined. The CDR3 totals 15 residues. V was trimmed by 1 base and J by 0 bases, leaving 9 bases between them. Germline-derived CDR1 and CDR2 are PRHDT and FYEKMQ (reference sequence). Written as DNA, the CDR3 is TGTGCCAGCAGCTTAGTTAGGAACACTAACTATGGCTACACCTTC. Translation gives CASSLVRNTNYGYTF.

About this clone itself: Other DNA sequences of this sample code for an identical CDR3. The chain carries TRBV9 and TRBJ2-3; TRBD1 or TRBD2 may be the D gene (5 bases each). Germline CDR1 is SGDLS and CDR2 is YYNGEE. CDR3 length: 14 amino acids. V lost 0 bases and J lost 1, with 6 bases in between. The CDR3 DNA reads as TGTGCCAGCAGCGTAGGGGGACGCACAGATACGCAGTATTTT. Amino acids: CASSVGGRTDTQYF.